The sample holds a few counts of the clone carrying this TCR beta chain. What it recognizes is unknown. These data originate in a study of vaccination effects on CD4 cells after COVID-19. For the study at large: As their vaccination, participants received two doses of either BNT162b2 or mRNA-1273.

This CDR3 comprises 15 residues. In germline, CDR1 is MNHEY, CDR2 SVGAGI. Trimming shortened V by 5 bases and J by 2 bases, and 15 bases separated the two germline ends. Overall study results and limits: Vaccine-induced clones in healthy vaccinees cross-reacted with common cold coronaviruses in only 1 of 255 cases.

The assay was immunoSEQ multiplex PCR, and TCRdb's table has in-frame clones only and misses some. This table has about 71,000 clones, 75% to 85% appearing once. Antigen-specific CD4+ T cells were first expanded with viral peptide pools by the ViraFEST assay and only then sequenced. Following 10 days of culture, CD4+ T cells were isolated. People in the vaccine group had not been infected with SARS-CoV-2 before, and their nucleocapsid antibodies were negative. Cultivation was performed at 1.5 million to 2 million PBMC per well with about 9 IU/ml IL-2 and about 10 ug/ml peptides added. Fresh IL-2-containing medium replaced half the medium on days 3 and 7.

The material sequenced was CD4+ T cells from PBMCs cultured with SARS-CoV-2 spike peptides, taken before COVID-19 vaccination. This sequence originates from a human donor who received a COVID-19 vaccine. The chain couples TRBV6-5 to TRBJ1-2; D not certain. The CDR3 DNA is TGTGCCAGCAGTCGGACCCACACGGAAAACTATGGCTACACCTTC. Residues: CASSRTHTENYGYTF.